This T cell receptor (beta chain) is drawn from a study of blood T cell repertoires in COVID-19. This clone was picked up one time. Trimming took 4 bases from V and 8 from J; bases not matched to a gene: 8. Per the germline V gene, CDR1 is MNHEY and CDR2 is SMNVEV (reference sequence). The CDR3 contains 14 residues. The table came from immunoSEQ multiplex PCR; TCRdb's copy has only in-frame clones and leaves some out. The profile shows about 210,000 clones, approximately 82% of them singletons. The sequencing sample was made of peripheral blood. The clonotype comes from a woman in her thirties or forties with acute or convalescent COVID-19. J is TRBJ1-5 and V is TRBV27; 7 bases map to TRBD1. In nucleotides, the CDR3 is TGTGCCAGCAGTTCCAGGGACAGTACAAAGCCCCAGCATTTT. Translation: CASSSRDSTKPQHF.